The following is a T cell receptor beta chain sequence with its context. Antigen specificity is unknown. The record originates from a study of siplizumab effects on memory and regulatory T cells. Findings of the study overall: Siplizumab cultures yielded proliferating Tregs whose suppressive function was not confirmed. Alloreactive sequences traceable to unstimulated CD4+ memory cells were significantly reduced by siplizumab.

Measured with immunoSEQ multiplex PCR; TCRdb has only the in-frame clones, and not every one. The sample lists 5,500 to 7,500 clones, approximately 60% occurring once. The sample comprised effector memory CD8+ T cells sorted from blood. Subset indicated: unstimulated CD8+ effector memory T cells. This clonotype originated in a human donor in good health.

Here the CDR3 reads CASSDPETPTGELFF. The CDR3 DNA reads TGTGCCAGCAGTGACCCTGAGACACCCACCGGGGAGCTGTTTTTT. The chain is built from TRBV6-4 and TRBJ2-2; D not resolved. The V and J ends lost 2 bases and 4 bases respectively, with 11 bases between them. The CDR3 is made up of 15 amino acids. Germline CDR1 reads MRHNA; CDR2 reads SNTAGT.